Shown below are 28 T cell receptor beta chains from a single sample sequenced in a study of response to subunit inactivated influenza vaccine (dated by TCRdb to between 2017 and 2018). Receptor amplification or capture employed RT-PCR. Sequencing was performed on an Illumina HiSeq 2500. TCRdb trimmed public reads at Q25 via fastp, called clones via MiXCR and kept in-frame beta chains. Each CDR3 protein appears once, grouped with its most common genes and DNA. This sample lists 400,000 to 550,000 distinct CDR3 sequences; 25% were detected once. Together, the top ten hold around 2% of the sample. Source: CD4+ T cells sorted from PBMCs, taken 4 to 6 days after vaccination. The receptors were gathered from a man aged 50 to 59 who received an inactivated influenza vaccine. Donor details come from another sample of the same person, matched by shared clones.

This clonotype has at least ten counts. The chain has TRBV7-2 and TRBJ2-7, with 7 positions matching TRBD1. The CDR3 covers 14 residues. Germline CDR1 reads SGHTA; CDR2 reads FQGNSA. The V segment lost 4 bases and the J segment 0 bases; nucleotides outside the gene matches: 3. The CDR3 protein is CASSSRQGSYEQYF. As DNA, the CDR3 is TGTGCCAGCAGCTCGCGACAGGGCTCCTACGAGCAGTACTTC.

The chain has TRBV7-9 and TRBJ2-3, with D perhaps matching TRBD1 or TRBD2 (6 bases each). V dropped 5 bases and J dropped 4 bases, with 19 bases sitting between them. The CDR3 has 16 amino acids. Germline V gene lookup returns CDR1 SEHNR and CDR2 FQNEAQ (reference sequence). This CDR3 reads CASSPTGGGLADTQYF. Written as DNA, the CDR3 is TGTGCCAGCAGCCCAACCGGGGGCGGGCTGGCAGATACGCAGTATTTT.

This chain joins TRBV7-9 and TRBJ2-1; 10 nucleotides align to TRBD1. This CDR3 has 15 amino acids. Germline CDR1 and CDR2: SEHNR and FQNEAQ (reference sequence). The V segment lost 6 bases and the J segment 2 bases; nucleotides outside the gene matches: 4. As DNA, the CDR3 is TGTGCCAGCAGAACCGGGACAGGGGCCTACAATGAGCAGTTCTTC. Protein product: CASRTGTGAYNEQFF.

This clonotype was seen a few times. The chain is built from TRBV15 and TRBJ2-7, with D possibly TRBD2 on 5 matching bases. Germline V CDR1 and CDR2: LNHNV, YYDKDF (reference sequence). The CDR3 sequence is 16 residues long. V was pared by 1 base and J by 4 bases, with 17 bases between. The CDR3 protein is CATSRGREIDGYEQYF. CDR3 sequence (DNA): TGTGCCACCAGCAGAGGTAGGGAGATAGACGGGTACGAGCAGTACTTC.

The J gene is TRBJ1-1, the V gene TRBV4-3; D is unresolved. V shed 0 bases and J shed 0 bases, with 8 bases lying between them. Looked up from germline, CDR1 is LGHNA and CDR2 is YSLEER. The CDR3 is 15 residues long. CDR3 protein: CASSQEVTVNTEAFF. The CDR3 coding sequence is TGCGCCAGCAGCCAAGAGGTGACGGTGAACACTGAAGCTTTCTTT.

The V call is TRBV6-1, the J call TRBJ1-5, with TRBD1 matching over 8 bases. The CDR3 length is 14 residues. V lost 3 bases and J lost 3; bases outside the gene matches: 1. Germline V CDR1 and CDR2: MNHNS, SASEGT. CDR3 sequence (DNA): TGTGCCAGCAGTGACAGGGGGCTCAATCAGCCCCAGCATTTT. This codes for CASSDRGLNQPQHF.

This chain connects TRBV20-1 to TRBJ1-6; 7 bases line up with TRBD1. Germline values: CDR1 DFQATT, CDR2 SNEGSKA (reference sequence). Losses at the gene ends were 3 bases for V and 2 bases for J; bases not matched to a gene: 16. The CDR3 spans 19 residues. The CDR3 spells CSASINSGTDYPYNSPLHF. The DNA for the CDR3 is TGCAGTGCTAGTATAAATTCCGGGACAGATTATCCCTATAATTCACCCCTCCACTTT.

This clonotype was recorded once. The chain is built from TRBV14 and TRBJ2-5; D gene unclear. The CDR3 totals 14 residues. Trimming removed 0 bases from V and 5 bases from J, with 10 bases in between. CDR1 and CDR2 (germline): SGHDN, FVKESK. CDR3 nucleotides: TGTGCCAGCAGCCAAGATCTCGGAGCGGAGACCCAGTACTTC. Protein: CASSQDLGAETQYF.

This clonotype appeared a few times. The chain combines TRBV29-1 with TRBJ1-1; TRBD1 matches 10 bases. V was pared by 4 bases and J by 4 bases, with 6 bases of the junction left unmatched. This CDR3 spans 14 amino acids. CDR1 and CDR2 (germline): SQVTM, ANQGSEA. CDR3 sequence: CSVGQGARSTEAFF. Here the CDR3 DNA reads TGCAGCGTTGGACAGGGGGCGCGGAGCACTGAAGCTTTCTTT.

This clonotype was seen a handful of times. The chain carries TRBV20-1 and TRBJ2-3; D gene ambiguous. CDR1 DFQATT and CDR2 SNEGSKA come from the germline V gene (reference sequence). This CDR3 has 12 residues. The germline V and J ends were trimmed by 4 bases and 1 base, with 6 bases remaining between them. The CDR3 DNA follows: TGCAGTGCTATACTTGGCACAGATACGCAGTATTTT. Encoded protein: CSAILGTDTQYF.

This clonotype appeared a few times. This chain uses TRBV6-5 with TRBJ2-5; tentative D call: TRBD1 (5 bases). Between the trimmed V and J ends, which lost 7 bases and 4 bases, there was a span of 10 bases. The CDR3 sequence is 12 residues long. Germline-derived CDR1 and CDR2 are MNHEY and SVGAGI. The CDR3: CASTGQGETQYF. CDR3 bases: TGTGCCAGCACGGGTCAGGGAGAGACCCAGTACTTC.

This clonotype showed up just a few times. The V call is TRBV4-1, the J call TRBJ2-3; D may be TRBD1 (6 bases). Germline V CDR1 and CDR2: MGHRA, YSYEKL. V lost 3 bases and J 5 bases, leaving 12 bases between the germline ends. This CDR3 is built from 14 residues. The CDR3 region has the DNA TGCGCCAGCAGCCAGGACAGTCAAGTAGATACGCAGTATTTT. Encoded protein: CASSQDSQVDTQYF.

This clonotype came up many times. The DNA for the CDR3 is TGTGCCAGCAGCTTAGGAGGGGATCAGCCCCAGCATTTT. Protein: CASSLGGDQPQHF. This rearrangement joins TRBV7-9 to TRBJ1-5; D might be TRBD1 (5 bases). The CDR3 spans 13 residues. Germline V gene sequence: CDR1 SEHNR, CDR2 FQNEAQ (reference sequence). Trimming cost V 1 base and J 5 bases, with 6 bases left between them. Full variable domain (missing parts from reference TRBV7-9 and TRBJ1-5): DTGVSQNPRHKITKRGQNVTFRCDPISEHNRLYWYRQTLGQGPEFLTYFQNEAQLEKSRLLSDRFSAERPKGSFSTLEIQRTEQGDSAMYLCASSLGGDQPQHFGDGTRLSIL.

The V call is TRBV7-8, the J call TRBJ2-5, with 10 bases fitting TRBD1. The CDR3 spans 16 residues. Germline CDR1 SGHVS, CDR2 FQNEAQ. The V gene end was trimmed by 1 base and the J gene end by 1 base; junction bases not matched to a gene: 3. This CDR3 is CASSLVGQGSQETQYF. DNA of the CDR3: TGTGCCAGCAGCTTAGTGGGACAGGGGTCCCAAGAGACCCAGTACTTC.

The chain is built from TRBV4-2 and TRBJ2-5; 9 nucleotides agree with TRBD2. The CDR3 runs 18 residues. V trimming: 4 bases; J trimming: 2 bases; junction bases outside the gene matches: 14. The germline gives CDR1 LGHNA, CDR2 YNFKEQ. The CDR3 DNA is TGTGCCAGCAGCCGCCTAGCGGGGCCTCCCAACCTTCAAGAGACCCAGTACTTC. This encodes CASSRLAGPPNLQETQYF.

This clonotype was found once. This chain links TRBV2 with TRBJ2-3; TRBD1 aligns across 9 bases. V gave up 8 bases and J gave up 2 bases; unmatched junction bases: 8. In germline, CDR1 is SNHLY, CDR2 FYNNEI. The CDR3 spans 15 residues. The CDR3 is CASRQGQGFTDTQYF. The CDR3 bases are TGTGCCAGCCGACAGGGACAGGGCTTCACAGATACGCAGTATTTT.

The CDR3: CASSQDRQGFYEQYF. Written as DNA, the CDR3 is TGTGCCAGCAGCCAAGATAGACAGGGGTTCTACGAGCAGTACTTC. The genes are TRBV4-2 and TRBJ2-7, with 8 nucleotides matching TRBD1. J lost 3 bases, V lost 0 bases, and 4 bases had no gene match. Germline lookup yields CDR1 LGHNA and CDR2 YNFKEQ. The CDR3 covers 15 residues.

This clonotype was observed a few times. The chain joins TRBV4-2 to TRBJ2-2; 8 positions agree with TRBD2. Unmatched junction bases numbered 3, after V lost 2 bases and J lost 1 base. Germline loops: CDR1 LGHNA, CDR2 YNFKEQ. The CDR3 consists of 16 residues. The CDR3 DNA is TGTGCCAGCAGCCAACTAAGCGGGGGGAACACCGGGGAGCTGTTTTTT. Its translation: CASSQLSGGNTGELFF.

The V gene is TRBV20-1, the J gene TRBJ2-3, with TRBD2 identical over 9 bases. Trimming took 6 bases from V and 1 from J; bases not matched to a gene: 5. Germline CDR1 is DFQATT and CDR2 is SNEGSKA (reference sequence). The CDR3 sequence is 14 residues long. The CDR3 loop is CSADRTSGTDTQYF. The CDR3 nucleotides read TGCAGTGCGGACCGGACTAGCGGCACAGATACGCAGTATTTT.

The chain links TRBV7-9 to TRBJ1-6; possible D gene TRBD1, 6 bases. This CDR3 has 14 residues. Germline V gene lookup returns CDR1 SEHNR and CDR2 FQNEAQ (reference sequence). V lost 5 bases and J lost 7, with 12 bases in between. CDR3 protein: CASSRDNRNSPLHF. The CDR3 DNA is TGTGCCAGCAGCCGGGACAATCGGAATTCACCCCTCCACTTT.

This clonotype has a handful of counts. J is TRBJ2-3 and V is TRBV7-9; perhaps TRBD1 as D (5 bases). The V gene's germline CDR1 is SEHNR and CDR2 FQNEAQ (reference sequence). The V end lost 0 bases, the J end lost 1 base, and 11 bases lay between the germline ends. This CDR3 is built from 16 residues. The CDR3 reads CASSLAVGQGTDTQYF. For the CDR3, the DNA is TGTGCCAGCAGCTTAGCGGTCGGACAAGGCACAGATACGCAGTATTTT.

This clonotype was counted only a few times. The chain is built from TRBV7-2 and TRBJ2-7; D gene uncertain. Between the trimmed V and J ends, which lost 5 bases and 5 bases, there was a span of 19 bases. Germline loops: CDR1 SGHTA, CDR2 FQGNSA. The length of the CDR3 is 15 residues. The CDR3 spells CASSPAPRSFHEQYF. The DNA for the CDR3 is TGTGCCAGCAGCCCCGCCCCTAGAAGCTTCCACGAGCAGTACTTC.

The CDR3 sequence: CSARVPRAETQYF. The CDR3 DNA sequence: TGCAGTGCTAGAGTGCCCCGTGCGGAGACCCAGTACTTC. V is TRBV20-1 and J is TRBJ2-5; unclear D gene. The CDR3 extends over 13 amino acids. Per the germline V gene, CDR1 is DFQATT and CDR2 is SNEGSKA (reference sequence). V was clipped by 1 base and J by 5 bases, with 11 bases between them.

This chain uses TRBV11-2 with TRBJ2-6, with D perhaps matching TRBD2 (6 bases). Germline lookup yields CDR1 SGHAT and CDR2 FQNNGV. With 0 bases removed from V and 11 bases from J, the gap between germline ends came to 14 bases. The length of the CDR3 is 15 residues. CDR3: CASSLDGRGWYVLTF. The CDR3 nucleotides are TGTGCCAGCAGCTTAGATGGGCGGGGATGGTACGTCCTGACTTTC.

This clonotype appeared a few times. The chain combines TRBV7-9 with TRBJ2-3, with a weak D call TRBD1 (6 bases). Trimming stripped 3 bases from V and 5 bases from J, with 15 bases between. The CDR3 totals 15 residues. The V gene's germline CDR1 is SEHNR and CDR2 FQNEAQ (reference sequence). CDR3 coding DNA: TGTGCCAGCAGCTTCCGTGGGGGCCGGGTAGATACGCAGTATTTT. Translating gives CASSFRGGRVDTQYF.

The chain employs TRBV6-1 and TRBJ2-3, with 14 bases lining up with TRBD2. CDR1 is MNHNS and CDR2 is SASEGT in the germline V gene. The CDR3 consists of 14 residues. Trimming removed 6 bases from V and 8 bases from J; junction bases left unmatched: 4. The CDR3 coding sequence is TGTGCCAGCAGCCAGGGACTAGCGGGGGCTACGCAGTATTTT. Amino acid sequence: CASSQGLAGATQYF.

This clonotype occurred many times. One end of the junction varies from germline; a read error may be responsible. The chain is built from TRBV5-5 and TRBJ2-1, with D possibly being TRBD2 (5 bases). The CDR3 consists of 15 residues. The germline V gene has CDR1 SGHKS and CDR2 YYEKEE (reference sequence). CDR3 loop: CASSSAKLDNLAVVF. The CDR3 DNA is TGTGCCAGCAGCTCCGCGAAGTTAGATAACCTAGCAGTGGTCTTC. Based on the CDR3 plus reference TRBV5-5 and TRBJ2-1, the full variable domain is DAGVTQSPTHLIKTRGQQVTLRCSPISGHKSVSWYQQVLGQGPQFIFQYYEKEERGRGNFPDRFSARQFPNYSSELNVNALLLGDSALYLCASSSAKLDNLAVVFGPGTRLTVL.

Only a few counts were recorded for this clonotype. V and J are TRBV4-3 and TRBJ2-3; D could derive from TRBD1 or TRBD2 (6 bases each). Germline-derived CDR1 and CDR2 are LGHNA and YSLEER. The length of the CDR3 is 17 residues. V was clipped by 0 bases and J by 5 bases, with 18 bases between them. The CDR3 DNA reads TGCGCCAGCAGCCAAGATCTCGCCGGGGGCTGGAGAGATACGCAGTATTTT. This codes for CASSQDLAGGWRDTQYF.